The TCR beta chain described here comes from a study of T cells in Graves' hyperthyroidism and ophthalmopathy. On the study more broadly: Specimen type is peripheral blood, collected at initial diagnosis prior to any treatment.

The investigators amplified TCR beta CDR3 regions from RNA transcripts. A set of HTBI primers served as the primers for a first-round RT-PCR of the TCR CDR3. TCRdb passed the multiplex PCR reads through MiXCR, listing each CDR3 protein once. The table includes 300,000 to 450,000 distinct CDR3 sequences, 15% to 19% detected once. The clonotype originates from a woman younger than 35 with Graves' hyperthyroidism that later progressed to Graves' ophthalmopathy. The sample was blood.

CDR3 sequence reads: CSATDTGLAGDSSYNEQFF. The CDR3 nucleotides read TGCAGTGCTACTGATACGGGACTAGCGGGGGATAGCTCCTACAATGAGCAGTTCTTC. The chain links TRBV20-1 to TRBJ2-1; TRBD2 aligns across 14 bases. V shed 4 bases, J shed 0 bases, and the junction held 11 bases outside the gene matches. Germline lookup yields CDR1 DFQATT and CDR2 SNEGSKA (reference sequence). There are 19 residues in the CDR3.